This TCR beta chain comes out of a study of T-cell reconstitution after alpha-beta-depleted transplantation in children. The CDR3 sequence is 13 residues long. V lost 3 bases to trimming and J lost 9 bases, with 16 bases between them. Looked up from germline, CDR1 is SGHRS and CDR2 is YFSETQ. General observations from the study: After transplant, high TCRbeta diversity at day 60 in some patients arose from surviving recipient T cells and thymic progenitors.

This clonotype was seen a few times. Antigen: not known. Unique molecular identifiers were used in preparing the TCRbeta library. TCRdb called the PCR reads again in MiXCR, with one record for every CDR3 protein. This table has about 540,000 distinct CDR3 sequences, around 27% appearing once. The sample here was PBMCs, taken before TCRalphabeta/CD19-depleted stem cell transplant. The J gene is TRBJ2-7, the V gene TRBV5-1, with D perhaps TRBD1 or TRBD2 (5 bases each). This receptor was obtained from a boy under two years old with Wiskott-Aldrich syndrome, due to receive a stem cell transplant. The DNA for the CDR3 is TGCGCCAGCAGCTCCGGGACCAAGAATCGGCAGTACTTC. Protein: CASSSGTKNRQYF.